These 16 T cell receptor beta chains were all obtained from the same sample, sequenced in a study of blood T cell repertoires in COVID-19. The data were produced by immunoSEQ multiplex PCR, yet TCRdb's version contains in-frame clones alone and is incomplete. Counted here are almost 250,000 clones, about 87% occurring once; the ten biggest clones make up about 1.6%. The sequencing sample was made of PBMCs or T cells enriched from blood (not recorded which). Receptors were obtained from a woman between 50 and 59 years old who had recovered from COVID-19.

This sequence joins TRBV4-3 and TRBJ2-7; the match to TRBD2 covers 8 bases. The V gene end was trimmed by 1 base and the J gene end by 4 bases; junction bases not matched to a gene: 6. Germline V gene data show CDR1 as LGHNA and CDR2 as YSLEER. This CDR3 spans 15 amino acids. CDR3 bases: TGCGCCAGCAGCCAAGGCTCTAGCGGGCGGTACGAGCAGTACTTC. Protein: CASSQGSSGRYEQYF.

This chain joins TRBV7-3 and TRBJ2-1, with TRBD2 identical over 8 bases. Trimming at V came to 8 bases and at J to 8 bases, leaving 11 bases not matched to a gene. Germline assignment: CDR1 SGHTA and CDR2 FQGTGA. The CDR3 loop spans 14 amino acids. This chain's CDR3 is CASRNSAGDDEQFF. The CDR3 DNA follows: TGTGCCAGCCGTAATTCAGCGGGAGATGATGAGCAGTTCTTC. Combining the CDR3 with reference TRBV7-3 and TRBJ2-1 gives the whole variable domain GAGVSQTPSNKVTEKGKYVELRCDPISGHTALYWYRQSLGQGPEFLIYFQGTGAADDSGLPNDRFFAVRPEGSVSTLKIQRTERGDSAVYLCASRNSAGDDEQFFGPGTRLTVL.

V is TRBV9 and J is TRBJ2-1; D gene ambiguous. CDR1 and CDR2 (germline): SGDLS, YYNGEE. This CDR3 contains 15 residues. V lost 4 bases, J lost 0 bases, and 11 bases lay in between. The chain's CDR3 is CASSSAPSSYNEQFF. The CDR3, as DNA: TGTGCCAGCAGCTCAGCGCCCAGCTCCTACAATGAGCAGTTCTTC. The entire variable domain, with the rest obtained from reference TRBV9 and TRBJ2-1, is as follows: DSGVTQTPKHLITATGQRVTLRCSPRSGDLSVYWYQQSLDQGLQFLIQYYNGEERAKGNILERFSAQQFPDLHSELNLSSLELGDSALYFCASSSAPSSYNEQFFGPGTRLTVL.

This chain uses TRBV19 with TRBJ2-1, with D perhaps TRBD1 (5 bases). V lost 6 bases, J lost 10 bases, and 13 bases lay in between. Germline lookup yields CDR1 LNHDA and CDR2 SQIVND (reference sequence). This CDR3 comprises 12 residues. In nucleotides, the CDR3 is TGTGCCAGTAGGGACAAGTTGGAAGAGCAGTTCTTC. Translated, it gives CASRDKLEEQFF. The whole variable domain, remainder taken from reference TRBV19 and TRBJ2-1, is DGGITQSPKYLFRKEGQNVTLSCEQNLNHDAMYWYRQDPGQGLRLIYYSQIVNDFQKGDIAEGYSVSREKKESFPLTVTSAQKNPTAFYLCASRDKLEEQFFGPGTRLTVL.

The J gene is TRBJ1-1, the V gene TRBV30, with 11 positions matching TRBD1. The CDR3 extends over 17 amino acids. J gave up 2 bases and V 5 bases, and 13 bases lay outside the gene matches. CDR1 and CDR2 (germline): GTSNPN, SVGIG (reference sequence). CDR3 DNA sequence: TGTGCCTGGCTGTACCGGGACAGGGGGTTCCGAAACACTGAAGCTTTCTTT. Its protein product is CAWLYRDRGFRNTEAFF.

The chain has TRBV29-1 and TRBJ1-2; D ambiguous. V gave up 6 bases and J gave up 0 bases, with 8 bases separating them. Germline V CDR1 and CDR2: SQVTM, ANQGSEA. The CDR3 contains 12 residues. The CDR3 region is CSVLRTNYGYTF. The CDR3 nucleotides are TGCAGCGTGCTGAGAACTAACTATGGCTACACCTTC.

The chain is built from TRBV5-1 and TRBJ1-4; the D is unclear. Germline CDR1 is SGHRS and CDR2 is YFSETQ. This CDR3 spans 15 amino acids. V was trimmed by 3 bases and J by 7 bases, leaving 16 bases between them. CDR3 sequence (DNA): TGCGCCAGCAGCTCATGGACTCATGCCGGTGAAAAACTGTTTTTT. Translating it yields CASSSWTHAGEKLFF.

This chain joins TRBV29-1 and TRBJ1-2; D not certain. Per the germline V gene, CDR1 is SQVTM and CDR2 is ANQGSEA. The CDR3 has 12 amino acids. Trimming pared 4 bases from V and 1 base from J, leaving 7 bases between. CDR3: CSVALNNYGYTF. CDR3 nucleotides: TGCAGCGTTGCGCTAAATAACTATGGCTACACCTTC.

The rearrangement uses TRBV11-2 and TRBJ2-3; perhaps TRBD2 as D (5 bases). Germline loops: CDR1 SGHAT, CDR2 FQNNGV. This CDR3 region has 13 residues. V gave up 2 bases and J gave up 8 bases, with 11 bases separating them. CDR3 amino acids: CASSLLAGATQYF. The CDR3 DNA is TGTGCCAGCAGCTTATTGGCGGGTGCTACGCAGTATTTT.

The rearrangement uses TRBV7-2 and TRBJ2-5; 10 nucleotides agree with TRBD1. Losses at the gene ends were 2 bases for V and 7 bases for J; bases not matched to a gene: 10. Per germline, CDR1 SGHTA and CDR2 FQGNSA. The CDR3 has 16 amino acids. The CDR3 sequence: CASSLTRQGALGTQYF. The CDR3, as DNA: TGTGCCAGCAGCTTAACAAGACAGGGGGCGCTCGGGACCCAGTACTTC.

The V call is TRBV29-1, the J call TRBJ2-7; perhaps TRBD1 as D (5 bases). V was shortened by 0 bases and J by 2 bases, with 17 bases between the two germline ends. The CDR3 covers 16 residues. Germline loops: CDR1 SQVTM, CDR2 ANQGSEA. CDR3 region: CSVEDPDSLSTYEQYF. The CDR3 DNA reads TGCAGCGTTGAAGATCCAGACAGCCTAAGCACCTACGAGCAGTACTTC.

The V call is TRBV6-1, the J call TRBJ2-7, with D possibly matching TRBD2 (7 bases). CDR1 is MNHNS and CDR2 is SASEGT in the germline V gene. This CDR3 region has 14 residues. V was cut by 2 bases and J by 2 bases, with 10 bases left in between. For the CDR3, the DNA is TGTGCCAGCAGTGAACGGCGGGGGCCCTACGAGCAGTACTTC. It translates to CASSERRGPYEQYF.

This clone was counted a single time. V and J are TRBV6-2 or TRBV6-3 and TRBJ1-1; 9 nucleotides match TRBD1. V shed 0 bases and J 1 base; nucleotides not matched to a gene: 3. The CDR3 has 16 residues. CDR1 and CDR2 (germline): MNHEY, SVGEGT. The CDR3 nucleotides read TGTGCCAGCAGTTACTCACCGGGACAGGGGAACACTGAAGCTTTCTTT. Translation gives CASSYSPGQGNTEAFF.

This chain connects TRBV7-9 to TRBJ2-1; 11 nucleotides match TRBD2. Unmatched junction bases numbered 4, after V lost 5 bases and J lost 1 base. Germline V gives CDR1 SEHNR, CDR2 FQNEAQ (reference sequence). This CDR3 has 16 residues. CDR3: CASSLRLAGSYNEQFF. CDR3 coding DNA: TGTGCCAGCAGCCTCCGACTAGCGGGATCCTACAATGAGCAGTTCTTC.

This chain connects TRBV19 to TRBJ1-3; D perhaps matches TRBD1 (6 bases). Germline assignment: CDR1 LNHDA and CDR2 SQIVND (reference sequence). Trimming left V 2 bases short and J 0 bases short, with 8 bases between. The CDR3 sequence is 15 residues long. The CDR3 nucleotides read TGTGCCAGTAGTATACTGGACAGCTCTGGAAACACCATATATTTT. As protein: CASSILDSSGNTIYF.

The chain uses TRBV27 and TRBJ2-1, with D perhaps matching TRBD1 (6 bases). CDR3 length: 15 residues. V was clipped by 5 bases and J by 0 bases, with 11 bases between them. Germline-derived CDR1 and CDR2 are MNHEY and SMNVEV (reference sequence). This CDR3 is CASSAGDGSYNEQFF. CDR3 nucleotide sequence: TGTGCCAGCAGTGCAGGGGACGGCTCCTACAATGAGCAGTTCTTC.